Listed below are T cell receptor beta chains from one sample, sequenced in a study of PD-L1 blockade in urothelial cancer. Sequenced by immunoSEQ multiplex PCR; TCRdb stores in-frame clones only, minus some. The table lists approximately 30,000 clones, 80% to 85% of them singletons. This specimen consisted of PBMCs, obtained around atezolizumab (anti-PD-L1) treatment. The receptors stem from a man aged 50-60 years with urothelial cancer. Each CDR3 is given with its conserved first and last residue. A D gene is named only where the DNA matches it firmly. Clone size is not always given. Where it is, it says once, few, many or a class for expanded clones.

v_call,d_call,j_call,clone_size,cdr3_nt,cdr3_aa
TRBV29-1,TRBD1,TRBJ2-1,NA,TGCAGCGTTCAGGGGCAGGGGGCCTACAATGAGCAGTTCTTC,CSVQGQGAYNEQFF
TRBV7-9,NA,TRBJ2-3,NA,TGTGCCAGCAGCTTAGAACAGCCCACAGATACGCAGTATTTT,CASSLEQPTDTQYF
TRBV19,NA,TRBJ1-1,NA,TGTGCCAGTAGCCAGCGGGGGCTCGTAGCTTTCTTT,CASSQRGLVAFF
TRBV5-1,NA,TRBJ1-2,few,TGCGCCAGCAGCTTGGGGCCGGGGGACTATGGCTACACCTTC,CASSLGPGDYGYTF
TRBV20-1,NA,TRBJ2-3,once,TGCAGTGCTCCTACTGATACGCAGTATTTT,CSAPTDTQYF
TRBV5-1,NA,TRBJ1-1,NA,TGCGCCAGCAGAAACGATTTCCAGGGAACCACTGAAGCTTTCTTT,CASRNDFQGTTEAFF
TRBV5-6,TRBD2,TRBJ2-2,NA,TGTGCCGTTGGGACTAGCGGGACCGGGGAGCTGTTTTTT,CAVGTSGTGELFF
TRBV5-1,NA,TRBJ1-1,NA,TGCGCCAGCAGCTTCGGTGGCTCAACGGGAACTGAAGCTTTCTTT,CASSFGGSTGTEAFF
TRBV10-2,TRBD1,TRBJ1-6,once,TGCGCCAGCAGCATCCGACAGGGGCCAAATTCACCCCTCCACTTT,CASSIRQGPNSPLHF
TRBV7-8,NA,TRBJ1-5,NA,TGTGCCAGCAGCCCTCGTAGCAATCAGCCCCAGCATTTT,CASSPRSNQPQHF
TRBV5-6,NA,TRBJ2-3,few,TGTGCCAGCCGTCCCGGGACTCATTCCACAGATACGCAGTATTTT,CASRPGTHSTDTQYF
TRBV4-2,TRBD2,TRBJ2-7,NA,TGTGCCAGCAGCCAAGGGCTAGCGGGTCAGACCTACGAGCAGTACTTC,CASSQGLAGQTYEQYF
TRBV6-5,NA,TRBJ2-2,NA,TGTGCCAGCAGGACTCTGGGACAACACGGGGGGGAGCTGTTTTTT,CASRTLGQHGGELFF
TRBV6-5,TRBD1,TRBJ1-1,few,TGTGCCAGCACCAACAGGGGAACTGAAGCTTTCTTT,CASTNRGTEAFF
TRBV5-1,NA,TRBJ1-2,once,TGCGCCAGCAGCCTACTGACAGGTTTTGGCTACACCTTC,CASSLLTGFGYTF
TRBV19,TRBD2,TRBJ2-7,NA,TGTGCCTTCTCAGGGGCCCCAGGACTAGCGGGAGGATCTATATCCTACGAGCAGTACTTC,CAFSGAPGLAGGSISYEQYF
TRBV2,TRBD1,TRBJ1-4,few,TGTGCCAGCATACCCGACAGGGACCTAGAAAAACTGTTTTTT,CASIPDRDLEKLFF
TRBV4-1,TRBD1,TRBJ2-1,NA,TGCGCCAGCAGCCAAATGGGGACAGGGGGCGATGAGCAGTTCTTC,CASSQMGTGGDEQFF
TRBV19,TRBD1,TRBJ1-6,NA,TGTGCCAGTAGTATATTTATTTTAGTCGGCAGGGACAGGGGTAATTCACCCCTCCACTTT,CASSIFILVGRDRGNSPLHF